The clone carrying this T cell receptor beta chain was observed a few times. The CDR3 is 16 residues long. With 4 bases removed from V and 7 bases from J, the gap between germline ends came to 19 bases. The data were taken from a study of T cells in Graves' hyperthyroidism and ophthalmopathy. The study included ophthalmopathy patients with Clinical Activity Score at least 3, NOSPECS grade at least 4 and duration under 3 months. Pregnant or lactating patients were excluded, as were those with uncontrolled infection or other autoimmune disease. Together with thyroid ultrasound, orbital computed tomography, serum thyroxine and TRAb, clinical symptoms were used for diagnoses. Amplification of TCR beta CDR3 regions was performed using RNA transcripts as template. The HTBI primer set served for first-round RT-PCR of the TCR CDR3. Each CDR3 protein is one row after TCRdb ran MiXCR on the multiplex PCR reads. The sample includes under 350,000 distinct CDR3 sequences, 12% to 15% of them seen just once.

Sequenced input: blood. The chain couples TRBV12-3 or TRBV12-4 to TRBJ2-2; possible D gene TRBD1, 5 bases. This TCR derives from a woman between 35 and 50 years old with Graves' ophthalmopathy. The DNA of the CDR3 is TGTGCCAGCAGTTCCACAAGGACAAATCGGAACGGGGAGCTGTTTTTT. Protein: CASSSTRTNRNGELFF.